This TCR beta chain was sequenced in a study of T-cell memory formation after mild COVID-19 listed by TCRdb under 2021. Context from the whole study: TCR sequence clusters from the two donors were largely donor specific. In a couple of donors, T-cell clones that expanded and contracted after mild COVID-19 were tracked by sequencing TCRalpha and TCRbeta repertoires over time. The cohort comprised two young, previously healthy adult volunteers, one female and one male.

Overall study results and their limits: Clones that contracted from day 15 to 85 showed balanced CD4/CD8 phenotypes, whereas a second wave of clones that expanded from day 15 to 37 leaned towards CD4+. The study covered only a couple of mild cases, and larger cohorts including severe cases with pre-infection samples were considered necessary. Whether the second-wave clones peaking on day 37 were SARS-CoV-2 specific was not confirmed. Some responding clones were detected in pre-infection memory, which suggested that pre-existing cross-reactive memory T cells had joined the SARS-CoV-2 response. Contracting CD4+ clones appeared mostly in the CM and EM memory subsets, whereas CD8+ clones were enriched in EMRA.

PBMCs were isolated by Ficoll-Paque density gradient centrifugation. At the junction V is shortened by 0 bases and J by 10 bases, with 14 bases in between. CDR1 and CDR2 (LGHNA, YSLEER) derive from the germline V gene. The CDR3, from cysteine to phenylalanine, totals 14 residues. CDR3 DNA is the only sequence kept; it has 42 bases, read in frame from the first base. Sequencing was carried out with an Illumina NovaSeq 6000. cDNA libraries for TCRalpha and TCRbeta were prepared by 5'RACE using constant-segment primers, with sample barcodes and unique molecular identifiers added. RNA was extracted from every sample with Trizol reagent. Libraries were amplified in two PCR steps, with a second sample barcode and Illumina TruSeq adapters added in the second step. The libraries were sequenced on an Illumina NovaSeq using 2 x 150 bp paired-end reads. The original methods were these. The reads were demultiplexed and collapsed into UMI-guided consensus sequences using migec v1.2.7. Using mixcr v2.1.11, the UMI consensuses were aligned to TRA and TRB V and J templates and assembled into clonotypes. Expanded or contracted clonotypes were those called significant by both edgeR and NoisET, with noise models trained on biological replicates. For edgeR calls, the thresholds were a false discovery rate-adjusted p below 0.01 and a log2 fold-change of 1. PCA with hierarchical clustering of max-normalized trajectories of the 1000 most abundant clonotypes was used as exploratory dynamics analysis. Each responding clone was given a CD4 or CD8 phenotype based on the CD4+ and CD8+ repertoires, which had been sequenced separately. TCRdb reanalyzed the raw reads on its own, using fastp at Q25 for trimming and MiXCR for clone calling, and kept in-frame beta chains. Rows merge per CDR3 protein into single entries with the most common DNA and genes. In this record, the V and J calls reflect TCRdb's handling and not the investigators' own analysis. The sample includes about 29,000 distinct CDR3 sequences, with roughly an eighth observed a single time. The ten biggest clones cover approximately 14% of the sample.

This clonotype was counted ten times or more. Its antigen remains unidentified. No qualities accompany the bases; no much larger clone lies one base away. This TCR came from an adult woman who had mild COVID-19 (a few samples of this study predate the infection). The sample titles of this study are shuffled in the database, so cell type and time point are left out; the donor was told from shared clones. Sequenced: PBMCs or a T cell subset sorted from them (not recorded which). The sequence joins TRBV4-3 to TRBJ2-3; D gene: possibly TRBD2, on 6 matching bases. At the DNA level, the sequence is TGCGCCAGCAGCCAAGAGGGGCAGGGAGGCTCGCAGTATTTT. It translates to CASSQEGQGGSQYF.